What follows is one T cell receptor (beta chain) and its context. This clonotype was counted many times. It lacks a known antigen. Base qualities are not recorded, but no much larger clone differs from it by a single base. This entry comes from a study of neurological immune-mediated disorders (dated by TCRdb to between 2019 and 2020). For the wider study: Peripheral blood TCR-beta repertoires from HTLV-I-associated myelopathy (HAM/TSP) patients, multiple sclerosis patients and healthy controls were compared by UMI-based sequencing. The 90 to 110 TCR-beta libraries covered PBMC samples along with longitudinal samples, technical triplicates, and paired sorted CD4+ and CD8+ T-cell subsets. Longitudinal HAM/TSP and healthy donors were sampled at 3 time-points each (about 3-40 month intervals). The cohort included some 68 subjects: roughly 15 with HAM/TSP, about 34 with multiple sclerosis, and roughly 20 healthy controls. Study-level results and caveats: The highest TCR clonal expansion was observed in HAM/TSP patients, whereas the lowest was observed in MS patients, even when compared with healthy controls. Across subjects, expanded clones never shared an identical CDR3 amino acid sequence, which suggests that the TCR-beta repertoires in every group were private.

cDNA synthesis used template-switch 5'RACE with a primer carrying a 10-nucleotide random unique molecular identifier tagging each TCR transcript. Over 180 million TCR-beta sequences, covering 15-18 subjects, were produced in each sequencing run. Total RNA was extracted with the RNeasy kit. Using the KAPA Real-time Library Amplification kit, TCR-beta VDJ regions were amplified with primers for the TCR constant region and the 5'RACE anchor. Sample indexes and Illumina adaptors were added in a first PCR, after which library yield was increased in a second PCR. The roughly 650 bp TCR product was size-selected on a 2% E-gel SizeSelection system after Ampure bead purification. Library quality was checked on a Bioanalyzer, concentration was measured with Qubit, and libraries were quantified with the Kapa Library Quantification kit before pooling. An Illumina HiSeq 2500 sequenced the libraries paired-end 2 x 150 bp. To increase sequence diversity, about 25-31% phiX was spiked into each library pool. In the original analysis: The UMI-based MiGEC pipeline processed quality-filtered reads and removed over 80% of raw TCR sequences during error correction. VDJ genes were aligned to IMGT germline references, and clonotypes were defined by unique CDR3 amino acid sequence plus V-J genes. Clonal expansion, Shannon diversity and CDR3 relatedness (CalcPairwiseDistances, ClusterSamples) were evaluated with VDJtools, and phylogenetic trees were built with CLCbio workbench. Expanded clones were defined as having at least 8 unique UMIs, based on coefficient-of-variation modelling across technical triplicates. TCRdb passed the public sequencing reads through fastp at Q25 and MiXCR, retaining productive beta sequences. Each CDR3 protein gets just one entry, which takes the most common genes and DNA from the rows behind it. The V and J calls and clone size are TCRdb's, not the authors'. The sample table contains 40,000 or so distinct CDR3 sequences; only one count was recorded for roughly 14% of them. The ten top clones hold 10% to 12% of the sample.

For CDR1 and CDR2, the germline V gene lists LGHNT and FRNRAP. The V end loses 0 bases and the J end loses 2 bases, and a stretch of 12 bases separates them. From its cysteine to its phenylalanine, the CDR3 spans 16 amino acids. Only the CDR3 DNA is retained, 48 bases long and in frame from the first base. The intended sense of this specimen's time point label: longitudinal time-point 3. Blood bank volunteers in Maryland, USA served as the healthy controls. For the unsorted PBMC libraries, 2 million PBMCs were stored in RNAlater at -80 degrees C until RNA extraction and were used to generate the libraries. PBMCs were separated from peripheral blood using Ficoll-Hypaque density gradient centrifugation and then cryopreserved in liquid nitrogen.

This clonotype was obtained from a man aged 25-45 years in good health. The sample taken for sequencing was PBMCs. The receptor chain draws on TRBV12-5 and TRBJ2-3, with no confidently assigned D gene. The nucleotides read TGTGCTAGTGGTTTGGTACGGTGGGTCTACACAGATACGCAGTATTTT. This sequence encodes CASGLVRWVYTDTQYF.